This paragraph covers one TCR beta chain sequence. V dropped 3 bases and J dropped 16; count of bases not matched to a gene: 12. The CDR3 runs to 14 residues. From germline, CDR1 is KGHSH and CDR2 LQKENI. Free of recent acute infections or vaccinations, the donors were healthy HIV-negative adults. The study ran the assay at deep level. Over several immunoSEQ plates, each subset's genomic DNA was distributed in even portions. Unsorted PBMC DNA was sequenced on ten immunoSEQ deep assay plates. This table comes from immunoSEQ multiplex PCR, and its TCRdb copy is limited to in-frame clones, with some not included. The sample yields 450,000 to 500,000 clones, about 80% seen once. These data originate in a study of shared clonotypes between healthy human individuals.

This receptor was obtained from a woman in her thirties or forties in good health. Some clones in this sample may be carry-over from other donors' samples. The chain combines TRBV18 with TRBJ1-6; 7 positions match TRBD1. Source material: PBMCs. In DNA form, the CDR3 reads TGTGCCAGCTCACCGGCTCTAGGGACAGTGGTTCTCCACTTT. It codes for CASSPALGTVVLHF.